These 22 T cell receptor beta chains were sequenced from one sample in a study of T cells in Graves' hyperthyroidism and ophthalmopathy. Researchers amplified the TCR beta CDR3 regions from RNA transcripts. Using the HTBI primer set, a first-round RT-PCR was run on the TCR CDR3. MiXCR, applied by TCRdb to the multiplex PCR reads, yields one record per CDR3 protein. The data show under 550,000 distinct CDR3 sequences, approximately 13% seen once. The sample taken for sequencing was blood. The receptors were sampled from a woman under 30 with Graves' hyperthyroidism.

This clonotype was counted at least ten times. J is TRBJ2-1 and V is TRBV2, with D tentatively TRBD1 or TRBD2 (6 bases each). CDR3 length: 15 amino acids. V was clipped by 10 bases and J by 0 bases, with 16 bases between them. Germline V gene sequence: CDR1 SNHLY, CDR2 FYNNEI. Written as DNA, the CDR3 is TGTGCCATCAAAAAGGGGGGAAGCTCCTACAATGAGCAGTTCTTC. Protein sequence: CAIKKGGSSYNEQFF.

This chain uses TRBV12-3 or TRBV12-4 with TRBJ2-5; D perhaps matches TRBD2 (5 bases). V lost 7 bases, J lost 2 bases, and 11 bases lay in between. The CDR3 covers 13 residues. The CDR3 DNA follows: TGTGCCAGCACAACCTCGGGGCAAGAGACCCAGTACTTC. Its translation: CASTTSGQETQYF.

This clonotype came up many times. One junction end does not reproduce the germline sequence, and a read error may be involved. The chain links TRBV7-7 to TRBJ2-3, with D possibly TRBD2 on 6 matching bases. CDR1 SSHAT and CDR2 FNYEAQ come from the germline V gene (reference sequence). This CDR3 spans 18 amino acids. This CDR3 is CASSLEPPNSGGADTQYF. CDR3 DNA: TGTGCTAGCAGCTTAGAACCCCCCAATAGCGGCGGGGCAGATACGCAGTATTTT.

This clonotype was detected ten times or more. V gene TRBV28 combines with J gene TRBJ2-5; D not resolved. Germline V gene data show CDR1 as MDHEN and CDR2 as SYDVKM. CDR3 length equals 14 residues. Trimming stripped 3 bases from V and 3 bases from J, with 11 bases between. Written as DNA, the CDR3 is TGTGCCAGCAGTTTTCTAATAGGGAAAGAGACCCAGTACTTC. This sequence encodes CASSFLIGKETQYF.

J is TRBJ1-5 and V is TRBV2, with D unclear. The CDR3 sequence is 14 residues long. Trimming removed 6 bases from V and 5 bases from J, with 14 bases in between. From germline, CDR1 is SNHLY and CDR2 FYNNEI. The DNA of the CDR3 is TGTGCCAGCAGGATGGGCCAGCGGGATCAGCCCCAGCATTTT. It encodes CASRMGQRDQPQHF.

The chain is built from TRBV7-9 and TRBJ1-2, with D hard to call. Germline V CDR1 and CDR2: SEHNR, FQNEAQ (reference sequence). V dropped 5 bases and J dropped 3 bases, with 16 bases sitting between them. This CDR3 has 15 residues. The DNA for the CDR3 is TGTGCCAGCAGCCCCATCTCCGCAGGAGACTATGGCTACACCTTC. This translates into CASSPISAGDYGYTF.

This clonotype was recorded many times. The rearrangement links TRBV6-2 or TRBV6-3 to TRBJ1-2; D gene uncertain. This CDR3 spans 12 amino acids. Germline V gene sequence: CDR1 MNHEY, CDR2 SVGEGT. V dropped 6 bases and J dropped 8 bases, with 13 bases sitting between them. CDR3 nucleotide sequence: TGTGCCAGCAGCACGTGGGTCTCGGGCTACACCTTC. Its protein is CASSTWVSGYTF.

In this sample, this clonotype turned up many times. The genes are TRBV6-1 and TRBJ1-2; D ambiguous. The CDR3 loop spans 12 amino acids. The germline V gene encodes CDR1 MNHNS and CDR2 SASEGT. V lost 10 bases to trimming and J lost 5 bases, with 14 bases between them. The CDR3 bases are TGTGCCATCTTTTCGATCCTGTATGGCTACACCTTC. It is translated as CAIFSILYGYTF.

Notes on this clonotype: A much larger clonotype is one base distant, so this may be a read error. The chain recombines TRBV3-1 with TRBJ2-7; D is unclear. Per the germline V gene, CDR1 is LGHDT and CDR2 is YNNKEL (reference sequence). The CDR3 is 12 residues long. The CDR3 spells CARSRSRGEQYF. Here the CDR3 DNA reads TGTGCCCGCAGCCGATCGCGTGGCGAGCAGTACTTC.

This chain links TRBV4-1 with TRBJ2-3; 10 positions match TRBD2. Germline trimming cut 4 bases from V and 2 bases from J; bases unmatched to any gene: 6. Germline CDR1 and CDR2: MGHRA and YSYEKL. The CDR3 extends over 16 amino acids. The CDR3 spells CASSRTSGRSTDTQYF. The CDR3 DNA sequence: TGCGCCAGCAGCCGGACTAGCGGAAGATCCACAGATACGCAGTATTTT.

This clonotype has ten or more counts. The chain uses TRBV20-1 and TRBJ2-3; TRBD2 aligns across 9 bases. Germline-derived CDR1 and CDR2 are DFQATT and SNEGSKA (reference sequence). This CDR3 is built from 16 residues. V was pared by 6 bases and J by 5 bases, with 15 bases of the junction left unmatched. The chain's CDR3 is CSATNEAGGPVDTQYF. In nucleotides, the CDR3 is TGCAGTGCCACCAATGAAGCGGGAGGTCCTGTAGATACGCAGTATTTT.

CDR3 protein: CASSQALATSYNEQFF. DNA of the CDR3: TGTGCCAGCAGCCAGGCCCTAGCGACCTCCTACAATGAGCAGTTCTTC. The chain employs TRBV4-2 and TRBJ2-1; possibly TRBD2 for D (6 bases). The CDR3 has 16 amino acids. The germline V gene encodes CDR1 LGHNA and CDR2 YNFKEQ. Deletions cut 3 bases from V and 0 bases from J, with 12 bases between.

By its share, this clonotype is medium-sized. This sequence joins TRBV20-1 and TRBJ2-5; possible D gene TRBD1, 5 bases. V was clipped by 0 bases and J by 3 bases, with 11 bases between them. The CDR3 loop spans 14 amino acids. Germline CDR1 is DFQATT and CDR2 is SNEGSKA (reference sequence). The CDR3 reads CSARDISREETQYF. CDR3 nucleotides: TGCAGTGCTAGAGATATTTCCAGGGAAGAGACCCAGTACTTC.

This clonotype appeared many times. The V gene is TRBV7-3, the J gene TRBJ2-1; 9 positions agree with TRBD2. The germline V gene has CDR1 SGHTA and CDR2 FQGTGA. There are 16 residues in the CDR3. The V and J ends lost 2 bases and 8 bases, in that order; junction bases with no gene match: 10. CDR3 bases: TGTGCCAGCAGCTTAGTGGGTGATAGCGGGGGCCATGAGCAGTTCTTC. Its translation is CASSLVGDSGGHEQFF.

Many counts were recorded for this clonotype. The rearrangement links TRBV6-1 to TRBJ2-2; 12 bases align to TRBD2. Germline V lookup: CDR1 MNHNS, CDR2 SASEGT. The CDR3 runs 16 residues. The V and J ends lost 7 bases and 6 bases, in that order; junction bases with no gene match: 9. The CDR3 protein is CASTRTGLAGPGELFF. The CDR3 DNA reads as TGTGCCAGCACTCGCACCGGACTAGCGGGACCCGGGGAGCTGTTTTTT.

This clonotype has a count of ten or more. The chain couples TRBV4-1 to TRBJ2-1; the D is unclear. The V gene lost 0 bases and the J gene lost 9 bases, with 15 bases spanning the gap. Germline-derived CDR1 and CDR2 are MGHRA and YSYEKL. The CDR3 runs 15 residues. The CDR3 DNA sequence: TGCGCCAGCAGCCAAGAACAGCAGGTTGGTAGTGAGCAGTTCTTC. Its translation: CASSQEQQVGSEQFF.

The V and J genes are TRBV6-1 and TRBJ1-5; tentative D call: TRBD1 (6 bases). V lost 3 bases and J 6 bases, leaving 12 bases between the germline ends. CDR1 and CDR2 (germline): MNHNS, SASEGT. There are 14 residues in the CDR3. The CDR3 loop is CASSEIDRTQPQHF. For the CDR3, the DNA is TGTGCCAGCAGTGAGATCGACAGGACTCAGCCCCAGCATTTT.

This clonotype was observed many times. The chain uses TRBV2 and TRBJ1-1, with D hard to call. The V gene lost 0 bases and the J gene lost 4 bases, with 9 bases spanning the gap. Germline CDR1 SNHLY, CDR2 FYNNEI. The CDR3 length is 14 residues. The CDR3 protein is CASSEALTITEAFF. CDR3 nucleotide sequence: TGTGCCAGCAGTGAAGCGCTGACCATCACTGAAGCTTTCTTT.

A word on this clonotype: Being one base from a much bigger clone, this may be a read error. The V and J genes are TRBV5-1 and TRBJ1-2; possible D gene TRBD1, 5 bases. The germline V and J ends were trimmed by 0 bases and 2 bases, with 11 bases remaining between them. CDR1 and CDR2 from the germline V gene are SGHRS and YFSETQ. The CDR3 spans 15 residues. For the CDR3, the DNA is TGCGCCAGCAGCTTGGATCCGGCAGGGAACTATGGCTACACCTTC. Amino acids: CASSLDPAGNYGYTF.

CDR3 nucleotide sequence: TGTGCCAGCAGCCATGCCTCCGGGGAGCTGTTTTTT. This codes for CASSHASGELFF. This chain uses TRBV4-2 with TRBJ2-2; D not resolved. The germline V gene has CDR1 LGHNA and CDR2 YNFKEQ. This CDR3 has 12 amino acids. The germline V and J ends were trimmed by 3 bases and 6 bases, with 5 bases remaining between them.

This clonotype was seen repeatedly, ten times or more. This chain uses TRBV27 with TRBJ1-2; 12 bases are shared with TRBD1. After removal of 3 bases from V and 5 bases from J, the junction contained 4 bases not matched to a gene. This CDR3 is 15 amino acids long. The germline V gene has CDR1 MNHEY and CDR2 SMNVEV (reference sequence). The CDR3 coding sequence is TGTGCCAGCAGTTTTGGGACAGGGGGCGTTTATGGCTACACCTTC. Translation gives CASSFGTGGVYGYTF.

This clonotype came up many times. The chain uses TRBV20-1 and TRBJ2-1; 7 bases match TRBD1. This CDR3 has 14 amino acids. The J segment lost 7 bases and the V segment lost 5 bases, leaving 11 bases of the junction unmatched. Germline V gene lookup returns CDR1 DFQATT and CDR2 SNEGSKA (reference sequence). The CDR3 DNA sequence: TGCAGTGCTCTCCCCGGGACAGAGCCAAATGAGCAGTTCTTC. It codes for CSALPGTEPNEQFF.